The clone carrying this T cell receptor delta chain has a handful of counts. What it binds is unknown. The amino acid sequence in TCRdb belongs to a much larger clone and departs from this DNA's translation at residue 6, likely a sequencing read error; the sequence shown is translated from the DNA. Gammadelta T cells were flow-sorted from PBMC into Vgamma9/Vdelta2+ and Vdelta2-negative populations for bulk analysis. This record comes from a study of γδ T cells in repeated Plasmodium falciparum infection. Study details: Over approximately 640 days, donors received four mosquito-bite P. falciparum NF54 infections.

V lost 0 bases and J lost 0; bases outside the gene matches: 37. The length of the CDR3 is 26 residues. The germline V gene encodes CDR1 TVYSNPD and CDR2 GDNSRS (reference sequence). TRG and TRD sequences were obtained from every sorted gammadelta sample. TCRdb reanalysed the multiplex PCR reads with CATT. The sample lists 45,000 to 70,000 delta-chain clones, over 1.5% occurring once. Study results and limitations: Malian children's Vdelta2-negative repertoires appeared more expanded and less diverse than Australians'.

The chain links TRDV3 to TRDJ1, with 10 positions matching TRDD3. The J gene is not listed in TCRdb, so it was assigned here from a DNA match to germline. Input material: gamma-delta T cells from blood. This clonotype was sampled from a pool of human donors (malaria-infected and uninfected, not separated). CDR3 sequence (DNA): TGTGCCTTTAGGCGGAGCCTTCCATTTCATATCGTAGTTGGGGGATACTTGGGGATTTACACCGATAAACTCATCTTT. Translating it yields CAFRRSLPFHIVVGGYLGIYTDKLIF.